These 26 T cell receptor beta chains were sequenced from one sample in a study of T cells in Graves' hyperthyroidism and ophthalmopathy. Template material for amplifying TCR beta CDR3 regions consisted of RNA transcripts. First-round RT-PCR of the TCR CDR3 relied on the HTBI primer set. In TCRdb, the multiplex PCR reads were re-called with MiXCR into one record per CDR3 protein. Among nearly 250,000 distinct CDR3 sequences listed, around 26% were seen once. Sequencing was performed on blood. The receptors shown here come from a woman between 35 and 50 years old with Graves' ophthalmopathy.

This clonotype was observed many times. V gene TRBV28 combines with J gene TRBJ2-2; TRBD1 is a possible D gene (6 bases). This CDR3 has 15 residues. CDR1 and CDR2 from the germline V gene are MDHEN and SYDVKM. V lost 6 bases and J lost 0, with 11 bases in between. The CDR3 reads CASSRDTANTGELFF. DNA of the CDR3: TGTGCCAGCAGCCGGGACACCGCGAACACCGGGGAGCTGTTTTTT.

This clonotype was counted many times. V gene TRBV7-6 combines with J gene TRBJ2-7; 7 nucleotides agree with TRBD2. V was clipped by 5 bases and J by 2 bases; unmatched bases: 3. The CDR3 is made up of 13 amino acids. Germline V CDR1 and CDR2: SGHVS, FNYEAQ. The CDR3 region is CASSDSGAYEQYF. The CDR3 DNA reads TGTGCCAGCAGCGACAGCGGGGCCTACGAGCAGTACTTC.

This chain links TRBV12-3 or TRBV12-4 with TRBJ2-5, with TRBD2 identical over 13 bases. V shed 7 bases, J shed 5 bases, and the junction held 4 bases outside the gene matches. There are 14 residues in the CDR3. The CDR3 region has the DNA TGTGCCAGCAAACTAGCGGGGGGGCTGGAGACCCAGTACTTC. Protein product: CASKLAGGLETQYF.

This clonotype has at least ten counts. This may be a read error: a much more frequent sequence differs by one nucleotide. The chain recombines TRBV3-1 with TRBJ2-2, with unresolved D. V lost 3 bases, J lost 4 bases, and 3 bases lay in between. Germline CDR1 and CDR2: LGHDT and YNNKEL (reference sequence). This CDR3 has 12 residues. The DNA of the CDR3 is TGTGCCAGCAGCCATAGCACCGGGGAGCTGTTTTTT. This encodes CASSHSTGELFF.

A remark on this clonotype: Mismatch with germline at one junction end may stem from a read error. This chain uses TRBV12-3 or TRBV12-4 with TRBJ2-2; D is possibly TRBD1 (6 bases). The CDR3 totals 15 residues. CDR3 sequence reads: CATSSGTTNTGELFF. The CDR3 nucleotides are TGTGCCACCAGTTCCGGGACAACAAACACCGGGGAGCTGTTTTTT.

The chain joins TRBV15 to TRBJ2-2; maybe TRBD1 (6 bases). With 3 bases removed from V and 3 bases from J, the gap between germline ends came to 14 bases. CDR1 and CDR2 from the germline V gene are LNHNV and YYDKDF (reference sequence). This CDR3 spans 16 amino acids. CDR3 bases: TGTGCCACCAGCAGTGAGACAGGCCCCGACACCGGGGAGCTGTTTTTT. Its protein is CATSSETGPDTGELFF.

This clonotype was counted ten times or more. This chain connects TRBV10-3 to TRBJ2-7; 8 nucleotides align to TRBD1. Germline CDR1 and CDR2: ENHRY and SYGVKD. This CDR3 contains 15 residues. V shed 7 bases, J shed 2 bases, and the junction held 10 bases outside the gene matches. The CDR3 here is CAIKFSGQATYEQYF. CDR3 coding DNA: TGTGCCATCAAGTTCTCGGGACAGGCCACCTACGAGCAGTACTTC.

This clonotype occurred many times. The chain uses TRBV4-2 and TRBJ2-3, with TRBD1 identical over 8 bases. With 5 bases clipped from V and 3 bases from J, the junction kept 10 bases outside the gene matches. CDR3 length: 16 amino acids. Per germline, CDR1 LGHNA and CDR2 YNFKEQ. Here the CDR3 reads CASSIGQGLGTDTQYF. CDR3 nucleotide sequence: TGTGCCAGCAGCATAGGACAGGGCCTAGGTACAGATACGCAGTATTTT.

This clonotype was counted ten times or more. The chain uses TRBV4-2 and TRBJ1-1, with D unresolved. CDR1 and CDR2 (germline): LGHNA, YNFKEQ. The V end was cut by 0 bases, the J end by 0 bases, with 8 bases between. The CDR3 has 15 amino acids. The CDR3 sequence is CASSQDKGLNTEAFF. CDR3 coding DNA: TGTGCCAGCAGCCAAGATAAGGGTTTGAACACTGAAGCTTTCTTT.

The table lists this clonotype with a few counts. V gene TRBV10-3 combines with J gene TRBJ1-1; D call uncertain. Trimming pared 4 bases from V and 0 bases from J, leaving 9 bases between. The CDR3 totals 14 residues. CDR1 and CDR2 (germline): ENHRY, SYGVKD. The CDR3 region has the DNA TGTGCCATCAGTGTTTCGGGAATGAACACTGAAGCTTTCTTT. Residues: CAISVSGMNTEAFF.

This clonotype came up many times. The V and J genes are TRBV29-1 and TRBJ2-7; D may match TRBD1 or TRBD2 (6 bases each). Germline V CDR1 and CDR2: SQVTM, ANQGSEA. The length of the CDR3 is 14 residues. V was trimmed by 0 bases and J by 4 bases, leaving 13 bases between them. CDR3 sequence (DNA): TGCAGCGTTGAAGATCGGCAAGGGGGGTACGAGCAGTACTTC. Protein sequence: CSVEDRQGGYEQYF.

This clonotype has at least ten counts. CDR3 coding DNA: TGTGCCAGCAGCGCTACAGGGAATGGCTACACCTTC. Its protein product is CASSATGNGYTF. The genes are TRBV11-3 and TRBJ1-2, with a weak D call TRBD1 (6 bases). CDR1 is SGHNT and CDR2 is YENEEA in the germline V gene. The CDR3 spans 12 residues. Trimming took 5 bases from V and 6 from J, leaving 10 bases between them.

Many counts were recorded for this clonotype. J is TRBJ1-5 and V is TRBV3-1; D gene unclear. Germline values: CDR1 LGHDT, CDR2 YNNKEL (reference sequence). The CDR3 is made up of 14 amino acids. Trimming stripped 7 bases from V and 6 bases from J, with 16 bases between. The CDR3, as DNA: TGTGCCAGCACCCCAGGACTGGTTGGTCAGCCCCAGCATTTT. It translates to CASTPGLVGQPQHF.

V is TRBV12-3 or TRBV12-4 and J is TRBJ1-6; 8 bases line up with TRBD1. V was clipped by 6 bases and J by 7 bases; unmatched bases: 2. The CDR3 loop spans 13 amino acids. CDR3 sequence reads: CASSDRGNSPLHF. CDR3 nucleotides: TGTGCCAGCAGCGACAGGGGAAATTCACCCCTCCACTTT.

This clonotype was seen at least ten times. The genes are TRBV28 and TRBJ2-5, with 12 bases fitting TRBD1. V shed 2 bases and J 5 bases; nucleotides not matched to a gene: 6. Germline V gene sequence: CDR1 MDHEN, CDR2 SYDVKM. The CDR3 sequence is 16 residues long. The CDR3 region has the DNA TGTGCCAGCAGTTTAGGGACAGGGGGCAATGGGGAGACCCAGTACTTC. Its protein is CASSLGTGGNGETQYF.

The CDR3 is CATSDAGRYNEQFF. The CDR3 DNA is TGTGCCACCAGTGATGCCGGGAGATACAATGAGCAGTTCTTC. This chain links TRBV24-1 with TRBJ2-1; possibly TRBD2 for D (6 bases). In germline, CDR1 is KGHDR, CDR2 SFDVKD. Trimming took off 3 bases at V and 4 bases at J, with 9 bases between the two ends. CDR3 length: 14 amino acids.

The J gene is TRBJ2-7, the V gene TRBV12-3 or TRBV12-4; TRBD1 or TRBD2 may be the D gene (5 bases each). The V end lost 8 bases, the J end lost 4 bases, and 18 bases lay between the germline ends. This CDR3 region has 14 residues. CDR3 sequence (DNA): TGTGCCAGCGTACGTGGCGAGGGGTGGTACGAGCAGTACTTC. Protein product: CASVRGEGWYEQYF.

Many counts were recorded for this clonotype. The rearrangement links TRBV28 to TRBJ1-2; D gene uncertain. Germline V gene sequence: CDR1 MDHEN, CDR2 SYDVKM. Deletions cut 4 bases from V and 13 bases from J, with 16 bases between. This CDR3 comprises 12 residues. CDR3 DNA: TGTGCCAGCAGTTCCGGCGGGGTACCTGGCACCTTC. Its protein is CASSSGGVPGTF.

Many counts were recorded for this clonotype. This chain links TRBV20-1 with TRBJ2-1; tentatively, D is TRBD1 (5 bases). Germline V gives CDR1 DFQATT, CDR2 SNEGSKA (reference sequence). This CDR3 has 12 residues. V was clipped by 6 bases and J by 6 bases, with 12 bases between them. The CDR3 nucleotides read TGCAGTGCCCCGACAGTCCCCAATGAGCAGTTCTTC. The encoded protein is CSAPTVPNEQFF.

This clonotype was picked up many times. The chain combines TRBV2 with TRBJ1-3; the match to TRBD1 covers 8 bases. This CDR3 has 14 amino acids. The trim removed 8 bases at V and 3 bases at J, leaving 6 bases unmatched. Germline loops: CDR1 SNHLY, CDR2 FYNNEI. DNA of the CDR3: TGTGCCAGCGCGGACAGGGTGGATGGAAACACCATATATTTT. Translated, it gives CASADRVDGNTIYF. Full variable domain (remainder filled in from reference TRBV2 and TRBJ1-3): EPEVTQTPSHQVTQMGQEVILRCVPISNHLYFYWYRQILGQKVEFLVSFYNNEISEKSEIFDDQFSVERPDGSNFTLKIRSTKLEDSAMYFCASADRVDGNTIYFGEGSWLTVV.

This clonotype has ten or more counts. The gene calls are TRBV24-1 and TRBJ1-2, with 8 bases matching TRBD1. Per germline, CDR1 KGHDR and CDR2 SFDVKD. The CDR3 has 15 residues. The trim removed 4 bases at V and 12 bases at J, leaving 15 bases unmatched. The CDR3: CATSDTTGDGAVHTF. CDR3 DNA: TGTGCCACCAGTGACACGACAGGGGATGGGGCGGTGCACACCTTC.

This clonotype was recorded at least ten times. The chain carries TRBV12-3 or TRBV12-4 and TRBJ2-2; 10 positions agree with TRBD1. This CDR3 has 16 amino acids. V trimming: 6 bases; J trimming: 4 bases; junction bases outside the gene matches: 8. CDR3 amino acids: CASSLGQGTFTGELFF. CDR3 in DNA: TGTGCCAGCAGCCTGGGACAGGGGACCTTCACCGGGGAGCTGTTTTTT.

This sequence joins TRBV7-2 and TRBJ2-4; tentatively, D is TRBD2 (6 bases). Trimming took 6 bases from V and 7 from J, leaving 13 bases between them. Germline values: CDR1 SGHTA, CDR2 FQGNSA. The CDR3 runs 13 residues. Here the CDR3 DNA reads TGTGCCAGCAGTCTGACGGGGAGGAACATTCAGTACTTC. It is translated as CASSLTGRNIQYF.

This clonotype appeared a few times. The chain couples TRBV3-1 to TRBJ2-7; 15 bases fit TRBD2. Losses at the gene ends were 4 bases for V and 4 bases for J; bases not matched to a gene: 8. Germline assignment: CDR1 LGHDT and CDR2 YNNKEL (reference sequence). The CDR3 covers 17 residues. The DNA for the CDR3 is TGTGCCAGCAGCCCCCCTAATGGACTAGCGGGAGGGTACGAGCAGTACTTC. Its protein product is CASSPPNGLAGGYEQYF.

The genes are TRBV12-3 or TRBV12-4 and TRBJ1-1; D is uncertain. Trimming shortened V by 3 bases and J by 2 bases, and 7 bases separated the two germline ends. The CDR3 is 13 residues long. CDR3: CASSFERNTEAFF. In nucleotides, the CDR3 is TGTGCCAGCAGTTTTGAGAGAAACACTGAAGCTTTCTTT.

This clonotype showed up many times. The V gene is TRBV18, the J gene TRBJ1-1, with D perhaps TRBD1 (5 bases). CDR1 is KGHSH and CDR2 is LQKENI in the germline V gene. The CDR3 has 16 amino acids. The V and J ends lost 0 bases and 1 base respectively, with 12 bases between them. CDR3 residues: CASSPPSRGSNTEAFF. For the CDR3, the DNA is TGTGCCAGCTCACCACCGTCTAGGGGCTCGAACACTGAAGCTTTCTTT. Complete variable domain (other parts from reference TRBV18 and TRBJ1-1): NAGVMQNPRHLVRRRGQEARLRCSPMKGHSHVYWYRQLPEEGLKFMVYLQKENIIDESGMPKERFSAEFPKEGPSILRIQQVVRGDSAAYFCASSPPSRGSNTEAFFGQGTRLTVV.